These T cell receptor beta chains were read from a single sample in a study of regulatory T cells in long-lasting Graves disease. TCRdb reprocessed the multiplex PCR reads with MiXCR, giving one entry per CDR3 protein. The data contain fewer than 400,000 distinct CDR3 sequences, more than 20% of them seen just once; the ten biggest clones take up 20%. Sequencing was performed on peripheral blood mononuclear cells (PBMCs), taken when the disease was refractory, from a patient treated with antithyroid drugs. The receptors originated from a female donor with Graves disease. CDR3s leave out the opening cysteine and the closing phenylalanine or tryptophan.

TRBJ1-2	TRBV3-1	ASGRGPGNYGYT
TRBJ2-5	TRBV20-1	SARPGLAGTETQY
TRBJ2-3	TRBV20-1	SASMGQLTDTQY
TRBJ1-5	TRBV5-1	ASSLEGEGQPQH
TRBJ1-1	TRBV30	AWNRDRTEAF
TRBJ2-2	TRBV6-1	ATSVQGMNTGELF
TRBJ1-2	TRBV20-1	SARTGTGVGYGYT
TRBJ2-7	TRBV7-8	ASSLGTSGGEQY
TRBJ1-2	TRBV3-1	ASSQDGGYGYT
TRBJ1-1	TRBV14	ASSRRGMSTEAF
TRBJ1-2	TRBV28	ASSYGAGLGGYT
TRBJ1-1	TRBV20-1	SARAEIMNTEAF
TRBJ2-4	TRBV4-3	ASSQDGAKNIQY
TRBJ1-5	TRBV6-2/TRBV6-3	ASSKGQGAFQPQH
TRBJ2-1	TRBV7-9	ASSSNIGVYNEQF
TRBJ1-1	TRBV6-1	ASSVKLNTEAF
TRBJ1-5	TRBV19	ASSIPSGDRQPQH
TRBJ2-7	TRBV7-9	ASTPTGTYEQY
TRBJ2-7	TRBV28	ASSYTGAYEQY
TRBJ2-2	TRBV5-1	ASSPSGITGELF
TRBJ1-5	TRBV24-1	ATSDRGGNQPQH
TRBJ2-7	TRBV27	ASSPHPGGGPEQY
TRBJ2-1	TRBV5-1	ASSLAFDTSGRAQF
TRBJ2-5	TRBV5-6	ASSFITDQETQY
TRBJ2-5	TRBV18	ASSPGDGHQETQY
TRBJ1-2	TRBV19	ASSIVERTNYGYT
TRBJ1-2	TRBV2	ASANYGYT
TRBJ1-4	TRBV7-2	ATSTGGNEKLF
TRBJ1-4	TRBV25-1	ASSEITDEKLF
TRBJ1-1	TRBV19	ASSMVGGGFLNTEAF
TRBJ2-7	TRBV7-3	ASSPARNTYEQY
TRBJ2-7	TRBV27	ASSSYATDYEQY
TRBJ1-2	TRBV4-1	ASSQILGQPNYGYT
TRBJ2-2	TRBV6-1	ASSESRQGANTGELF
TRBJ1-1	TRBV14	ASGQRTGRVAEAF
TRBJ2-2	TRBV5-4	ASSWASDPNTGELF
TRBJ2-7	TRBV27	ASSPGIGYEQY
TRBJ2-7	TRBV4-3	ASSQEQGFSHEQY
TRBJ1-5	TRBV15	ATSSPDRGGQPQH
TRBJ2-7	TRBV13	ASSPDRGQAGEQY
TRBJ1-3	TRBV12-3/TRBV12-4	ASSSGPSSGNTIY
TRBJ2-2	TRBV7-9	ASSLAIGNTGELF
TRBJ1-2	TRBV12-3/TRBV12-4	ASSSPDINYGYT
TRBJ1-6	TRBV6-2/TRBV6-3	ASTQPGIVNSPLH
TRBJ1-1	TRBV29-1	SVEDSRNTEAF
TRBJ1-4	TRBV12-3/TRBV12-4	ASSFLGPDEKLF
TRBJ1-4	TRBV30	AWSVYEGKLF
TRBJ2-7	TRBV13	ASTISGGAYEQY
TRBJ2-3	TRBV29-1	SVERDGTGGTDTQY
TRBJ2-7	TRBV5-6	ASSSGTGGAYEQY
TRBJ2-7	TRBV27	ASGYSPSSYEQY
TRBJ1-1	TRBV12-3/TRBV12-4	ASSLLNTEAF
TRBJ2-5	TRBV6-9	ASSYQSPSETQY
TRBJ1-1	TRBV12-3/TRBV12-4	ASRLGEGTEAF
TRBJ2-7	TRBV18	ASSPVARTGTGGHEQY
TRBJ2-2	TRBV6-1	ASSGLAYTGELF
TRBJ2-5	TRBV10-2	ASSESSGRQETQY
TRBJ2-7	TRBV11-2	ASKYGAGLLYEQY